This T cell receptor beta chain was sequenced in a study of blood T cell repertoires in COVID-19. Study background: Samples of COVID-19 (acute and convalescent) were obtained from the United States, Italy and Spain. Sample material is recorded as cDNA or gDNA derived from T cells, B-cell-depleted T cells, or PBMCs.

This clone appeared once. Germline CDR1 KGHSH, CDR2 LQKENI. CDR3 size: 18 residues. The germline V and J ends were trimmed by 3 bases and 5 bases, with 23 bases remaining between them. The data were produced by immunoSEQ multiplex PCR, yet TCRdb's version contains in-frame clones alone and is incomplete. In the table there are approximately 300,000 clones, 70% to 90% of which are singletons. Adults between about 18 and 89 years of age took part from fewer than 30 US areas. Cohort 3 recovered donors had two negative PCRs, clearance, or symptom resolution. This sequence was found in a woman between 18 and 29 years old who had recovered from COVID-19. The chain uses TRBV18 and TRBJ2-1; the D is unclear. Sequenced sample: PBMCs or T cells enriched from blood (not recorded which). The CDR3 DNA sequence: TGTGCCAGCTCACCGACCCCGGCCGGAGTCGCCGGCAACAATGAGCAGTTCTTC. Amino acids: CASSPTPAGVAGNNEQFF.